The next 16 T cell receptor beta chains were all read from a single sample in a study of cytomegalovirus exposure and HLA in healthy donors. With 60 Vbeta and 13 Jbeta primers, the PCR was carried out. Only in-frame clones appear in the TCRdb table, and some are missing; sequencing was by immunoSEQ multiplex PCR. This sample yields 150,000 or so clones, of which just under 75% are seen a single time; about 1.5% belongs to the top ten. Sequencing input: PBMCs. The receptors here all came from a woman in her late teens or twenties in good health and CMV-seronegative.

The chain links TRBV6-5 to TRBJ1-2, with no clear D. The V end was cut by 2 bases, the J end by 6 bases, with 13 bases between. Germline loops: CDR1 MNHEY, CDR2 SVGAGI. There are 14 residues in the CDR3. CDR3 sequence: CASSYKARGDGYTF. As DNA, the CDR3 is TGTGCCAGCAGTTACAAAGCGCGCGGGGATGGCTACACCTTC.

This chain links TRBV5-1 with TRBJ2-2; 8 nucleotides align to TRBD1. V gave up 0 bases and J gave up 6 bases; unmatched junction bases: 1. Germline values: CDR1 SGHRS, CDR2 YFSETQ. CDR3 length equals 14 residues. As DNA, the CDR3 is TGCGCCAGCAGCTTGGACAGGGGGTCCGGGGAGCTGTTTTTT. Protein sequence: CASSLDRGSGELFF.

The chain uses TRBV18 and TRBJ1-5; 8 nucleotides line up with TRBD1. The V and J ends lost 3 bases and 0 bases, in that order; junction bases with no gene match: 1. The CDR3 is 15 residues long. CDR1 and CDR2 from the germline V gene are KGHSH and LQKENI. CDR3 in amino acids: CASSPQGASNQPQHF. CDR3 sequence (DNA): TGTGCCAGCTCACCCCAGGGGGCTAGCAATCAGCCCCAGCATTTT.

This chain uses TRBV18 with TRBJ2-6; TRBD1 agrees at 10 bases. Germline V gene sequence: CDR1 KGHSH, CDR2 LQKENI. J lost 0 bases, V lost 4 bases, and 6 bases had no gene match. The CDR3 covers 18 residues. Here the CDR3 reads CASSQRGQGFSGANVLTF. The CDR3 nucleotides read TGTGCCAGCTCACAGCGGGGACAGGGGTTCTCTGGGGCCAACGTCCTGACTTTC.

V usage is TRBV5-1 and J usage is TRBJ2-1, with TRBD1 identical over 9 bases. With 2 bases clipped from V and 9 bases from J, the junction kept 9 bases outside the gene matches. This CDR3 has 15 residues. CDR1 is SGHRS, CDR2 YFSETQ, per germline. The DNA of the CDR3 is TGCGCCAGCAGCTTTGGGGACAGGGTAGTGGGTGAGCAGTTCTTC. Its protein is CASSFGDRVVGEQFF.

The chain links TRBV7-2 to TRBJ1-1; TRBD1 agrees at 7 bases. Germline lookup yields CDR1 SGHTA and CDR2 FQGNSA. J lost 0 bases, V lost 3 bases, and 4 bases had no gene match. The CDR3 sequence is 15 residues long. The CDR3 region is CASSFFGTVNTEAFF. For the CDR3, the DNA is TGTGCCAGCAGCTTTTTTGGGACAGTGAACACTGAAGCTTTCTTT.

This clone was recorded a few times. This chain connects TRBV9 to TRBJ2-1, with TRBD1 identical over 7 bases. V was clipped by 0 bases and J by 7 bases; unmatched bases: 10. CDR1 and CDR2 from the germline V gene are SGDLS and YYNGEE. This CDR3 spans 16 amino acids. The DNA for the CDR3 is TGTGCCAGCAGCGTAGCCGGGACAGTAGCCCTAAATGAGCAGTTCTTC. Protein: CASSVAGTVALNEQFF.

This clone occurred a few times. The chain carries TRBV9 and TRBJ2-7, with D perhaps matching TRBD1 (5 bases). Germline V gives CDR1 SGDLS, CDR2 YYNGEE. CDR3 size: 14 residues. Trimming removed 3 bases from V and 3 bases from J, with 13 bases in between. CDR3 DNA: TGTGCCAGCAGCGGAGGTCAGGGCGGCTACGAGCAGTACTTC. This encodes CASSGGQGGYEQYF.

The V call is TRBV6-4, the J call TRBJ2-3, with 7 bases aligning to TRBD1. Trimming cost V 0 bases and J 5 bases; bases outside gene matches: 5. CDR3 length: 15 amino acids. Germline-derived CDR1 and CDR2 are MRHNA and SNTAGT. CDR3 loop: CASSDSRSGGDTQYF. CDR3 bases: TGTGCCAGCAGTGACTCGAGGTCAGGGGGAGATACGCAGTATTTT.

This clone has a handful of counts. The genes are TRBV2 and TRBJ2-3; D is unresolved. This CDR3 contains 17 residues. With 5 bases removed from V and 6 bases from J, the gap between germline ends came to 24 bases. The V gene's germline CDR1 is SNHLY and CDR2 FYNNEI. As DNA, the CDR3 is TGTGCCAGCAGTTACTCTATGAGCCCCAAAGCTAGGGATACGCAGTATTTT. Its translation is CASSYSMSPKARDTQYF.

The gene calls are TRBV27 and TRBJ2-2, with a weak D call TRBD2 (7 bases). CDR3 length: 18 amino acids. Germline assignment: CDR1 MNHEY and CDR2 SMNVEV (reference sequence). The germline V and J ends were trimmed by 3 bases and 5 bases, with 22 bases remaining between them. CDR3 DNA sequence: TGTGCCAGCAGTTTCAGTGCGGGGGCAGGGATACGAACCGGGGAGCTGTTTTTT. Translating gives CASSFSAGAGIRTGELFF.

A few counts support this clone. V and J are TRBV12-5 and TRBJ1-1; 10 positions agree with TRBD1. V was clipped by 1 base and J by 4 bases; unmatched bases: 0. The CDR3 length is 14 residues. The germline V gene encodes CDR1 LGHNT and CDR2 FRNRAP. The CDR3, as DNA: TGTGCTAGTGGTTTGGGGACAGGGGGCACTGAAGCTTTCTTT. This codes for CASGLGTGGTEAFF.

The V and J genes are TRBV6-4 and TRBJ2-1, with 12 bases aligning to TRBD1. CDR1 MRHNA and CDR2 SNTAGT come from the germline V gene. Losses at the gene ends were 0 bases for V and 6 bases for J; bases not matched to a gene: 6. This CDR3 is 17 amino acids long. The chain's CDR3 is CASSDSRGQGARNEQFF. The CDR3 nucleotides are TGTGCCAGCAGTGACTCAAGGGGACAGGGGGCTCGCAATGAGCAGTTCTTC.

This clone has only a few counts. The rearrangement joins TRBV27 to TRBJ2-2, with 10 bases lining up with TRBD2. There are 19 residues in the CDR3. Germline V gene sequence: CDR1 MNHEY, CDR2 SMNVEV (reference sequence). V lost 7 bases to trimming and J lost 7 bases; unmatched junction nucleotides: 21. CDR3 region: CASKKLIAGGSFYIGELFF. CDR3 bases: TGTGCCAGCAAGAAGTTAATAGCGGGAGGTTCTTTCTATATCGGGGAGCTGTTTTTT.

The chain recombines TRBV2 with TRBJ2-4; 9 positions match TRBD1. The V and J ends lost 5 bases and 2 bases, in that order; junction bases with no gene match: 7. Germline loops: CDR1 SNHLY, CDR2 FYNNEI. CDR3 length equals 16 residues. DNA of the CDR3: TGTGCCAGCAGTCAAGACAGGGGGGGGACCAAAAACATTCAGTACTTC. It yields the protein CASSQDRGGTKNIQYF.

This rearrangement joins TRBV6-4 to TRBJ2-1; 12 positions match TRBD2. Germline trimming cut 0 bases from V and 6 bases from J; bases unmatched to any gene: 3. The CDR3 runs to 16 residues. Germline values: CDR1 MRHNA, CDR2 SNTAGT. In DNA, the CDR3 is TGTGCCAGCAGTGACTCAAGACTAGCGGGGGTCAATGAGCAGTTCTTC. Encoded protein: CASSDSRLAGVNEQFF.